The rows below give T cell receptor beta chains drawn from one sample of a study of T cell changes during pregnancy in multiple sclerosis. The repertoire was sequenced with immunoSEQ multiplex PCR; TCRdb's copy has only in-frame clones and lacks some. The sample yields 80,000 or so clones, about 92% seen once. The material was peripheral blood, obtained before pregnancy. The receptors here all came from a female donor with multiple sclerosis, enrolled in a pregnancy study. CDR3s include the opening cysteine and the closing phenylalanine or tryptophan. A D gene is named only where the DNA matches it firmly. Size is omitted from some rows. Given values are once, few, many or a class for expanded clones.

.,TRBJ1-1,TRBV5-4,.,CASSIEGGVTEAFF,TGTGCCAGCAGCATTGAAGGGGGGGTCACTGAAGCTTTCTTT
once,TRBJ2-2,TRBV2,.,CASTRTAANTGELFF,TGTGCCAGCACCAGGACAGCTGCGAACACCGGGGAGCTGTTTTTT
.,TRBJ2-7,TRBV19,TRBD1,CASTLNPARDRGLFTYEQYF,TGTGCCAGTACCCTCAATCCTGCCCGGGACAGGGGCCTCTTCACCTACGAGCAGTACTTC
.,TRBJ1-2,TRBV18,TRBD1,CASSPDRLSGYTF,TGTGCCAGCTCACCGGACAGGTTGAGTGGCTACACCTTC
.,TRBJ2-5,TRBV29-1,.,CSVATETQYF,TGCAGCGTGGCAACAGAGACCCAGTACTTC
.,TRBJ1-5,TRBV6-6,.,CASKNVGGNQPQHF,TGTGCCAGCAAGAACGTGGGCGGCAATCAGCCCCAGCATTTT
.,TRBJ2-1,TRBV9,TRBD2,CASSVAEREGRNEQFF,TGTGCCAGCAGCGTAGCTGAGCGGGAGGGCCGCAATGAGCAGTTCTTC
.,TRBJ2-4,TRBV6-6,.,CASGDSPRIQYF,TGTGCCAGCGGCGACTCTCCACGCATTCAGTACTTC
.,TRBJ1-3,TRBV9,.,CASSVDQRGSGNTIYF,TGTGCCAGCAGCGTAGATCAGAGAGGCTCTGGAAACACCATATATTTT
.,TRBJ2-7,TRBV7-8,TRBD2,CASSLTGGGSYEQYF,TGTGCCAGCAGCTTAACGGGCGGGGGGTCCTACGAGCAGTACTTC
.,TRBJ2-1,TRBV2,TRBD2,CASSDPVQRDSDEQFF,TGTGCCAGCAGTGATCCCGTCCAGCGGGATAGTGATGAGCAGTTCTTC
.,TRBJ2-1,TRBV6-5,TRBD2,CASRGLAGWFF,TGTGCCAGCAGGGGACTAGCGGGATGGTTCTTC
.,TRBJ1-2,TRBV29-1,TRBD1,CSVEDLEGAQDYTF,TGCAGCGTTGAAGATCTTGAGGGGGCGCAGGACTACACCTTC
.,TRBJ2-3,TRBV19,TRBD2,CASSTLGTSGIHF,TGTGCCAGTAGTACCCTCGGGACTAGCGGGATTCATTTT
.,TRBJ1-1,TRBV5-6,.,CASSLVRGLGTEAFF,TGTGCCAGCAGCTTGGTGCGGGGGTTGGGCACTGAAGCTTTCTTT
.,TRBJ2-1,TRBV6-1,.,CASSELAGSYNEQFF,TGTGCCAGCAGTGAGCTCGCGGGCTCCTACAATGAGCAGTTCTTC
.,TRBJ2-7,TRBV15,TRBD2,CATSRGGRAYEQYF,TGTGCCACCAGCAGAGGCGGGAGGGCCTACGAGCAGTACTTC
.,TRBJ1-1,TRBV25-1,.,CASSEFRPGVGTEAFF,TGTGCCAGCAGTGAATTTAGGCCCGGGGTGGGCACTGAAGCTTTCTTT
.,TRBJ1-1,TRBV5-1,.,CASSSQGAGTEAFF,TGCGCCAGCAGCTCACAGGGAGCGGGGACTGAAGCTTTCTTT
.,TRBJ2-7,TRBV14,TRBD2,CASSLKPGLAAYEQYF,TGTGCCAGCAGCCTGAAACCGGGACTAGCCGCCTACGAGCAGTACTTC
.,TRBJ2-1,TRBV30,TRBD2,CAWSPSGRKGEQFF,TGTGCCTGGAGTCCTAGCGGGAGGAAGGGAGAGCAGTTCTTC
.,TRBJ1-2,TRBV27,.,CASSLSPGYGYTF,TGTGCCAGCAGTTTATCGCCAGGTTACGGCTACACCTTC
.,TRBJ2-1,TRBV10-3,.,CAISDFPDSNHPEQFF,TGTGCCATCAGTGATTTTCCGGACTCAAATCATCCTGAGCAGTTCTTC
once,TRBJ2-5,TRBV6-5,TRBD2,CASSYSLAGDETQYF,TGTGCCAGCAGTTACTCGCTAGCGGGTGACGAGACCCAGTACTTC
.,TRBJ2-7,TRBV5-5,.,CASSLDWTRAYEQYF,TGTGCCAGCAGCTTGGACTGGACAAGAGCCTACGAGCAGTACTTC
.,TRBJ2-7,TRBV10-3,.,CAISRDGGFYEQYF,TGTGCCATCAGTCGAGACGGAGGATTTTACGAGCAGTACTTC
.,TRBJ2-2,TRBV11-3,.,CASSSSGFSGGLNTGELFF,TGTGCCAGCAGCTCCTCCGGGTTTAGCGGAGGTCTGAACACCGGGGAGCTGTTTTTT
few,TRBJ2-1,TRBV7-2,TRBD2,CASSPIAGVFNEQFF,TGTGCCAGCAGCCCAATAGCGGGAGTCTTCAATGAGCAGTTCTTC
.,TRBJ2-7,TRBV28,.,CASTELGSSYEQYF,TGTGCCAGCACCGAACTCGGGAGCTCCTACGAGCAGTACTTC